This T cell receptor beta chain was identified during a study of blood T cell repertoires in COVID-19 (dated by TCRdb to the early 2020s). Concerning the study at large: The collaborator samples originated in the United States, Italy and Spain and spanned the acute and convalescent phases of COVID-19. The repertoires were released in a freely available public database meant as a resource for research on the immune response to SARS-CoV-2. The material from the prospective study consisted of cDNA or gDNA derived from T cells, B-cell-depleted T cells, or PBMCs. Sample metadata almost always included a de-identified subject ID, COVID-19 status, age in years and sex. Subjects who had been exposed to COVID-19, were actively infected with it, or had recovered from it provided the deeply sampled blood TCRbeta repertoires that made up the dataset. Samples were obtained from the ongoing ImmuneRACE study (first 160 participants) and from 1,254 subjects provided by 6 global collaborators. Where available, HLA class I and class II types were obtained from metadata supplied by the sample provider rather than from assay-based typing.

Here is what the overall study found, with its caveats: Clinical and demographic metadata were provided uncurated, with the amount varying by source and participant.

The immunoSEQ Assay, a bias-controlled multiplex PCR, was used to amplify TCRbeta CDR3 regions from genomic DNA. Regarding the original processing steps: The number of nucleated cells in each sample was estimated from the amplification of reference gene primers within the assay. To quantify the absolute abundance of each unique TCRbeta CDR3 rearrangement, sequence reads were collapsed and filtered. For each sample, productive Simpson clonality was calculated as the square root of Simpson's diversity index across productive rearrangements. TCRdb carries this immuneACCESS record with in-frame sequences only. Its versions omit some clonotypes, under half of them owing to an unresolved V gene in the studies checked, with the rest unexplained. The D gene and trimming were derived from the DNA, and the V and J assignments and clone size from that table. Here the sample has under 350,000 clones; roughly 88% occur a single time. Jointly, the top ten make up approximately 11% of the sample.

Note on this clone: No antigen is known for it. No much larger clone is present one base from it, and per-base qualities are unavailable.

Whole blood was collected in K2EDTA tubes by collaborating institutions according to the institutions' own protocols. Collaborator samples were shipped for TCRbeta analysis as frozen whole blood, isolated PBMCs, or DNA extracted from either sample type. The CDR3 has 13 amino acids, counting the end cysteine and phenylalanine. This entry keeps only the CDR3 DNA: 39 bases, framed from base 1. The germline V gene (reference sequence) gives CDR1 as GTSNPN and CDR2 as SVGIG. Unmatched junction bases come to 7, with V trimmed by 3 bases and J by 7 bases. The sequence is built from TRBV30 and TRBJ1-2, and 8 junctional nucleotides match TRBD1. The source is a woman in her 70s with acute or convalescent COVID-19. The sequenced material came from peripheral blood. The CDR3: CAWSGQGMGGYTF. In nucleotide form, the sequence is TGTGCCTGGAGCGGACAGGGTATGGGTGGCTACACCTTC.